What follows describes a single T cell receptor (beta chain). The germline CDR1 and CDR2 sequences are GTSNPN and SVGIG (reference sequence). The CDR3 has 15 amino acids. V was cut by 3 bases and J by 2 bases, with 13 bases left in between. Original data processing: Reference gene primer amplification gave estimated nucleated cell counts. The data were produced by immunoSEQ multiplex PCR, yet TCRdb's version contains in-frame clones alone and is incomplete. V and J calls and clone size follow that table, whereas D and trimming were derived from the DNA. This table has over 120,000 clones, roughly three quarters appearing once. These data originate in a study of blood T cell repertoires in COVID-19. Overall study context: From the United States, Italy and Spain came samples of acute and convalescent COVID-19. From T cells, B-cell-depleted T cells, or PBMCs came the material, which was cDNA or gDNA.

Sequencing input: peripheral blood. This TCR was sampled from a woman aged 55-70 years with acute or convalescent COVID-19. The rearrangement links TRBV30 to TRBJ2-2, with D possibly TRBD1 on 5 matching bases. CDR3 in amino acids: CAWRGLGPNTGELFF. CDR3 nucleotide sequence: TGTGCCTGGAGGGGGTTGGGGCCTAACACCGGGGAGCTGTTTTTT. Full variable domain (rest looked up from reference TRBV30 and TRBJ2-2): SQTIHQWPATLVQPVGSPLSLECTVEGTSNPNLYWYRQAAGRGLQLLFYSVGIGQISSEVPQNLSASRPQDRQFILSSKKLLLSDSGFYLCAWRGLGPNTGELFFGEGSRLTVL.